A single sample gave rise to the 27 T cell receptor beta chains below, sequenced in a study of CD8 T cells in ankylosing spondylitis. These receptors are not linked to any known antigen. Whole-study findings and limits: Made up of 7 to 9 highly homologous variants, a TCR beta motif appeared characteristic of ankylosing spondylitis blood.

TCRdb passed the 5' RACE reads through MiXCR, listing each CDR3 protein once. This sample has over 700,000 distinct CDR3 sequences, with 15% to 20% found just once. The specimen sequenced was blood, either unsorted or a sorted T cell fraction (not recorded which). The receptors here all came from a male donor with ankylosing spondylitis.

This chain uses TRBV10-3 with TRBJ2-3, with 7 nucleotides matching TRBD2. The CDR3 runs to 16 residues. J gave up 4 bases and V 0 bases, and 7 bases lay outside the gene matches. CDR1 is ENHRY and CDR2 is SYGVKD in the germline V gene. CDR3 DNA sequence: TGTGCCATCAGTGAGTCGGGAAGCGGGGAGGCAGATACGCAGTATTTT. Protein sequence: CAISESGSGEADTQYF.

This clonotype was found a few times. The CDR3 DNA is TGTGCCAGCAGCCGTCGGGACAGGGGAGACGAGCAGTACTTC. This encodes CASSRRDRGDEQYF. V is TRBV7-8 and J is TRBJ2-7; TRBD1 matches at 10 bases. CDR1 and CDR2 (germline): SGHVS, FQNEAQ. CDR3 length: 14 residues. J gave up 5 bases and V 5 bases, and 6 bases lay outside the gene matches.

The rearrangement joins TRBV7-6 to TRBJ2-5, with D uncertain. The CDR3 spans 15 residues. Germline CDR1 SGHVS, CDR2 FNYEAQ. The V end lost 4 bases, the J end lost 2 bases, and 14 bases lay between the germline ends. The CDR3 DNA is TGTGCCAGCAGCTATGGAAGGAAGGCTCAAGAGACCCAGTACTTC. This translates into CASSYGRKAQETQYF.

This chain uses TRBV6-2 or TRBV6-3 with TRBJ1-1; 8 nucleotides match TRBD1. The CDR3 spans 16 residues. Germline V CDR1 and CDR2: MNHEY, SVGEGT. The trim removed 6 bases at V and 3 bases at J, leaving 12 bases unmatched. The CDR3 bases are TGTGCCAGCAGGGACAGGGACTTTCGAGAGGACACTGAAGCTTTCTTT. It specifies CASRDRDFREDTEAFF.

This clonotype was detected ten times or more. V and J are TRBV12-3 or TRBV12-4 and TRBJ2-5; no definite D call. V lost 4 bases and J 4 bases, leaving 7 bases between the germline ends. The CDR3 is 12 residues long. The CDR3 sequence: CASSSRTETQYF. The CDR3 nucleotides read TGTGCCAGCAGTTCGCGAACAGAGACCCAGTACTTC.

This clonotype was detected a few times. The CDR3 spells CASRLDRVKQFF. Here the CDR3 DNA reads TGTGCCAGCAGGCTGGACAGGGTTAAGCAGTTCTTC. The V gene is TRBV6-1, the J gene TRBJ2-1, with 8 bases identical to TRBD1. CDR3 length: 12 amino acids. Germline assignment: CDR1 MNHNS and CDR2 SASEGT. V was clipped by 6 bases and J by 11 bases; unmatched bases: 6.

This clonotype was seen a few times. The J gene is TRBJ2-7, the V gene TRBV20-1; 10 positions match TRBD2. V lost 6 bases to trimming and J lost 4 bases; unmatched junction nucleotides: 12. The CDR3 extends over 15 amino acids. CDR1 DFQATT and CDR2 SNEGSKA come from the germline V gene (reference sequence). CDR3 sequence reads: CSALLLAGVSYEQYF. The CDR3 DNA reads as TGCAGTGCCCTCCTCCTAGCGGGAGTATCGTACGAGCAGTACTTC.

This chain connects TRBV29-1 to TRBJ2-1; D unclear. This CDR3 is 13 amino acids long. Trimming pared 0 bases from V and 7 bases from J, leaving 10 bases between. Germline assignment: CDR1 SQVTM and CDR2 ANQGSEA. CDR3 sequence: CSVEDRAENEQFF. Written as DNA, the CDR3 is TGCAGCGTTGAAGATCGGGCGGAAAATGAGCAGTTCTTC.

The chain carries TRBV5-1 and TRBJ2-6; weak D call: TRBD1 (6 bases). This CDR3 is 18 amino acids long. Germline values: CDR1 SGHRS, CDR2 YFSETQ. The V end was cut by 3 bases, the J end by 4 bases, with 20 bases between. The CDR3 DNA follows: TGCGCCAGCAGCTACCACTATAACCAGGGGACCGGGGCCAACGTCCTGACTTTC. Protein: CASSYHYNQGTGANVLTF. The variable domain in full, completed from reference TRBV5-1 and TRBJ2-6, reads KAGVTQTPRYLIKTRGQQVTLSCSPISGHRSVSWYQQTPGQGLQFLFEYFSETQRNKGNFPGRFSGRQFSNSRSEMNVSTLELGDSALYLCASSYHYNQGTGANVLTFGAGSRLTVL.

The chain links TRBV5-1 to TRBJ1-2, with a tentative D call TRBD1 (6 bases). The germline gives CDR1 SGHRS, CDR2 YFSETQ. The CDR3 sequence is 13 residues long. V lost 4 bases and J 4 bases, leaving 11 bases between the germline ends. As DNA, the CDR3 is TGCGCCAGCAGCCCAGGGGCGTTCTATGGCTACACCTTC. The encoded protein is CASSPGAFYGYTF.

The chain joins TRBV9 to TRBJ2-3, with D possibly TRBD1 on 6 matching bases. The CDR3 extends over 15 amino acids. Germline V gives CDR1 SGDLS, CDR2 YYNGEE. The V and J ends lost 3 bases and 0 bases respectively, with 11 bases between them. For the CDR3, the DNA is TGTGCCAGCAGCGGAGGGGGTGCTAGCACAGATACGCAGTATTTT. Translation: CASSGGGASTDTQYF.

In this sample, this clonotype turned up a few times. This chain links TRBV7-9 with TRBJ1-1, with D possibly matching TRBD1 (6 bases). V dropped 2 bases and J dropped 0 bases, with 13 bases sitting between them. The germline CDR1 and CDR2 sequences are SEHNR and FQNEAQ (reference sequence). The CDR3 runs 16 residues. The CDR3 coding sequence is TGTGCCAGCAGCTTACCCCCGGGACAAATGAACACTGAAGCTTTCTTT. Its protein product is CASSLPPGQMNTEAFF. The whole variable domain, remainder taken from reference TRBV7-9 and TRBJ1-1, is DTGVSQNPRHKITKRGQNVTFRCDPISEHNRLYWYRQTLGQGPEFLTYFQNEAQLEKSRLLSDRFSAERPKGSFSTLEIQRTEQGDSAMYLCASSLPPGQMNTEAFFGQGTRLTVV.

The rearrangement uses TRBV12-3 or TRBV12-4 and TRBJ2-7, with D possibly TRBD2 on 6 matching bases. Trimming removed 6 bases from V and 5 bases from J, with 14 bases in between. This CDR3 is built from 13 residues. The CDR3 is CASRRDSIDEQYF. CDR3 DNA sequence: TGTGCCAGCAGGCGGGACTCCATCGACGAGCAGTACTTC.

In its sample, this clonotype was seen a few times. The chain's CDR3 is CASSLHLYTEAFF. The CDR3 coding sequence is TGTGCCAGCAGCCTTCACCTGTACACTGAAGCTTTCTTT. The chain combines TRBV14 with TRBJ1-1; D not certain. The V gene lost 4 bases and the J gene lost 3 bases, with 9 bases spanning the gap. Germline loops: CDR1 SGHDN, CDR2 FVKESK. The CDR3 consists of 13 residues.

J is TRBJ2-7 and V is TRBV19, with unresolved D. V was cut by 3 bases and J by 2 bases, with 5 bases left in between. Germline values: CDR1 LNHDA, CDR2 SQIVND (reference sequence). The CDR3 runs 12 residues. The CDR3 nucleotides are TGTGCCAGTAGTATGGGTACCTACGAGCAGTACTTC. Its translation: CASSMGTYEQYF.

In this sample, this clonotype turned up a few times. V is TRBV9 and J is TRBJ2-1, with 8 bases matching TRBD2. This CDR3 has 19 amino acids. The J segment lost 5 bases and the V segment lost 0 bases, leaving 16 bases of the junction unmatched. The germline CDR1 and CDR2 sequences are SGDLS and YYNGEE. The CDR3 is CASSVGPGGPPSYDNEQFF. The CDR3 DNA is TGTGCCAGCAGCGTAGGTCCGGGAGGGCCCCCATCCTACGACAATGAGCAGTTCTTC.

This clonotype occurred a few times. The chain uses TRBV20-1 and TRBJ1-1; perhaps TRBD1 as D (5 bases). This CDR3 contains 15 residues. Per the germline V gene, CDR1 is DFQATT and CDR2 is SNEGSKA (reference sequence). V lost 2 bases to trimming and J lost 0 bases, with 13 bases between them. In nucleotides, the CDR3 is TGCAGTGCTAGATCGGCGGGGCAGCTGAACACTGAAGCTTTCTTT. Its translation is CSARSAGQLNTEAFF.

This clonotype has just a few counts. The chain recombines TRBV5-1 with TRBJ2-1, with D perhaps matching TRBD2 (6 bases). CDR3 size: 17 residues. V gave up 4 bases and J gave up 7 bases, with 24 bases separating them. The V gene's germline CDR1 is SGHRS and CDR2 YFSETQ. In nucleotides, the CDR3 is TGCGCCAGCAGCCCTGCCCCCGGACTAACGAGGCATAATGAGCAGTTCTTC. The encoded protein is CASSPAPGLTRHNEQFF.

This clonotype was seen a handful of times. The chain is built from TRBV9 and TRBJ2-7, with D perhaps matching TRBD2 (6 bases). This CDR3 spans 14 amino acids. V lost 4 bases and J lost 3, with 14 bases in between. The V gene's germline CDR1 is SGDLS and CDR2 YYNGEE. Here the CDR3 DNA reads TGTGCCAGCAGCCCAAGGAGGGCCGTCTACGAGCAGTACTTC. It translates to CASSPRRAVYEQYF.

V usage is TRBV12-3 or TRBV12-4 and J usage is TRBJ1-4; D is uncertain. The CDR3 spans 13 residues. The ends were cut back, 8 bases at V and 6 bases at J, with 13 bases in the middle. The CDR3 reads CASLSAIHEKLFF. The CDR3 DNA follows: TGTGCCAGCCTGAGTGCAATTCATGAAAAACTGTTTTTT.

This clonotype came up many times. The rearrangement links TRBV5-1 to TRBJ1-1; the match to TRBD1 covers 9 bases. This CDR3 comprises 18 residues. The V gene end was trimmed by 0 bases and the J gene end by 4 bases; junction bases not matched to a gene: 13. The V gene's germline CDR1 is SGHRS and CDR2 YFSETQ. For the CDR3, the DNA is TGCGCCAGCAGCTTGGCCTCGTGGATACAGGGGGCGTTCACTGAAGCTTTCTTT. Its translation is CASSLASWIQGAFTEAFF.

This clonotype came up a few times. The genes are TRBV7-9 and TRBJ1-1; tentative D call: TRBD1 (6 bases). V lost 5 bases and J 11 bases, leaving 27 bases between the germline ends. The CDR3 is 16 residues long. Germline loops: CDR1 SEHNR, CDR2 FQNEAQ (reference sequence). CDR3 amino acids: CASSPTRGGRVSTAFF. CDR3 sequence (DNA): TGTGCCAGCAGCCCAACCAGGGGCGGTCGGGTTTCTACGGCTTTCTTT.

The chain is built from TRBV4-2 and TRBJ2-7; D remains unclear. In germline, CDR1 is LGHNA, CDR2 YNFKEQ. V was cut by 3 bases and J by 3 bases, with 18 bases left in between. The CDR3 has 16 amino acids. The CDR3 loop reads CASSQRLGTLGYEQYF. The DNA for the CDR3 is TGTGCCAGCAGCCAGAGGTTGGGAACCCTCGGCTACGAGCAGTACTTC.

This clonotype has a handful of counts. The CDR3, as DNA: TGTGCCAGCAGCCTTCAGGGACTAGCGGCAAATGAGCAGTTCTTC. Protein product: CASSLQGLAANEQFF. The chain combines TRBV11-3 with TRBJ2-1; 11 bases are a match to TRBD2. This CDR3 contains 15 residues. CDR1 is SGHNT and CDR2 is YENEEA in the germline V gene. Trimming took 5 bases from V and 7 from J; bases not matched to a gene: 7.

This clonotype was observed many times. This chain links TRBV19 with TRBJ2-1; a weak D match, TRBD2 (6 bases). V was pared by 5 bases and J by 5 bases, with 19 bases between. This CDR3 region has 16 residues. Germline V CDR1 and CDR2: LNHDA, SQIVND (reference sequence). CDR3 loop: CASSPIAEGRNNEQFF. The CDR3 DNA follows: TGTGCCAGTAGTCCCATAGCGGAGGGGCGTAACAATGAGCAGTTCTTC.

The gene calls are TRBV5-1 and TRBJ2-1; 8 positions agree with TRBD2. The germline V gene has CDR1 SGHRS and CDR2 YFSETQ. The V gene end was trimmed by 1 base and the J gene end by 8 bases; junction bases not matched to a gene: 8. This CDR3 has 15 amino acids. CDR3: CASSLSGSRGDEQFF. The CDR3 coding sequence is TGCGCCAGCAGCTTGAGCGGGAGTCGGGGAGATGAGCAGTTCTTC. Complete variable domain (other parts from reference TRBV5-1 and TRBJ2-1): KAGVTQTPRYLIKTRGQQVTLSCSPISGHRSVSWYQQTPGQGLQFLFEYFSETQRNKGNFPGRFSGRQFSNSRSEMNVSTLELGDSALYLCASSLSGSRGDEQFFGPGTRLTVL.

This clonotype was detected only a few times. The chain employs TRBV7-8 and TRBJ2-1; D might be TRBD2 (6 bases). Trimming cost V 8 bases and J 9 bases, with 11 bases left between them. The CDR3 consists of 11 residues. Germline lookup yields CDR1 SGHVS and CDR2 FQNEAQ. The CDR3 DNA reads TGTGCCAGCGTCGGAGGGAGTGAGCAGTTCTTC. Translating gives CASVGGSEQFF.